The text below deals with one T cell receptor (beta chain). Its antigen is unknown. This CDR3 is 13 amino acids long. Germline V gene lookup returns CDR1 MNHEY and CDR2 SVGEGT. This specimen belongs to a study of blood T cells in healthy people across ages. Study-wide results and limits: The study could not conclusively compare naive and antigen-experienced cells, given its unsorted PBMCs. Not knowing donor CMV status may have confounded expanded clonotype changes.

Together with a sample-barcoded 5' primer, a J-beta primer mix was included in a second PCR lasting roughly 7 to 11 cycles. Each cDNA was tagged by a template-switch adaptor containing 12 random nucleotides. TCRdb reprocessed the 5' RACE reads with MiXCR, giving one entry per CDR3 protein. The repertoire includes about 680,000 distinct CDR3 sequences, 45% to 50% of them detected once, and around a third sits in the top ten. The chain recombines TRBV6-2 or TRBV6-3 with TRBJ2-5; TRBD1 matches at 9 bases. The J call may be incorrect, as the DNA end agrees better with TRBJ2-7. Sequencing input: blood. This receptor was taken from a woman aged 60-75 years in good health. CDR3 DNA sequence: TGTGCCAGCAGCCACTGGACAGGGGACGAGCAGTACTTC. Translation: CASSHWTGDEQYF.